The present entry profiles one TCR beta chain with its context. Per the original data handling: Amplification with reference gene primers provided the estimates of nucleated cell counts. Assay: immunoSEQ multiplex PCR; the TCRdb copy retains only in-frame clones and omits some. D and trimming were read from the DNA, whereas the V and J calls and clone size are those reported in that table. The table records fewer than 250,000 clones, under 90% of them present only once. This specimen comes from a study of blood T cell repertoires in COVID-19. Overall study: Some COVID-19 samples were acute and others convalescent; all came from the United States, Italy and Spain.

J was trimmed by 8 bases and V by 4 bases; bases with no gene match: 6. The CDR3 totals 14 residues. In germline, CDR1 is MRHNA, CDR2 SNTAGT. This chain links TRBV6-4 with TRBJ2-3; 10 bases map to TRBD2. The origin of this receptor is a man aged 50-59 years with COVID-19, enrolled during active disease. The sequencing input was peripheral blood. The CDR3: CASSATSGIGTQYF. The CDR3 DNA reads as TGTGCCAGCAGTGCAACTAGCGGGATAGGTACGCAGTATTTT.